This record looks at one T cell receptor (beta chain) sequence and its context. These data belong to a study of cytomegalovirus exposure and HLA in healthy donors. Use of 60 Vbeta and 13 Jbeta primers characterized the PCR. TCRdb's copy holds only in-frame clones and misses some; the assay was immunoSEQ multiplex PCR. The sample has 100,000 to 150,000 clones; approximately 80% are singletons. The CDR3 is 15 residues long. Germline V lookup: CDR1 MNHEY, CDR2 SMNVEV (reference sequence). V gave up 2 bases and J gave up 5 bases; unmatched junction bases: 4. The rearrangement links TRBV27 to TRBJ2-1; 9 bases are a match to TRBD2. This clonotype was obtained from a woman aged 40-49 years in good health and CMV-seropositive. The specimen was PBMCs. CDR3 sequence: CASSLVTSGHNEQFF. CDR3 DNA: TGTGCCAGCAGTTTAGTGACTAGCGGCCACAATGAGCAGTTCTTC.